Presented here are 15 T cell receptor beta chains from one specimen sequenced in a study of regulatory T cells in long-lasting Graves disease (dated by TCRdb to the early 2020s). The time point label of this sample denotes: newly diagnosed GD, antithyroid drugs for less than 3 months. RNA was extracted from PBMCs in TRIzol for both TCR sequencing and RNA sequencing. Library preparation used multiplex PCR. These reads were obtained on an Illumina HiSeq 4000. TCR beta libraries were built with iRepertoire HTBI primers and Arm-PCR amplification of CDR3 regions. TCRdb reran the public reads through fastp at Q25 and MiXCR, keeping productive beta chains. CDR3 protein duplicates are merged, each entry listing the most common genes and DNA. The sample yields approximately 270,000 distinct CDR3 sequences; 15% to 20% were counted once. The ten largest clones add up to approximately 14% of the sample. The data were also submitted as part of a second study, on T cells in Graves' hyperthyroidism and ophthalmopathy.

Sequenced here: peripheral blood mononuclear cells (PBMCs), sampled at new diagnosis, from a patient treated with antithyroid drugs. These receptors were collected from a woman aged 25 to 45 with Graves disease. Donor details come from another sample of the same person, matched by shared clones.

This clonotype was recorded many times. The chain recombines TRBV13 with TRBJ2-5, with 10 bases fitting TRBD2. Trimming took 0 bases from V and 5 from J; bases not matched to a gene: 9. CDR1 is PRHDT and CDR2 is FYEKMQ in the germline V gene (reference sequence). The CDR3 has 17 residues. CDR3 bases: TGTGCCAGCAGCTTAGGCCCCCCTAGCGGGGGTTGGGAGACCCAGTACTTC. As protein: CASSLGPPSGGWETQYF.

This clonotype was seen at least ten times. This chain connects TRBV20-1 to TRBJ2-1; the match to TRBD1 covers 9 bases. The V gene end was trimmed by 5 bases and the J gene end by 8 bases; junction bases not matched to a gene: 19. The CDR3 loop spans 17 amino acids. CDR1 and CDR2 from the germline V gene are DFQATT and SNEGSKA (reference sequence). The CDR3 loop is CSAGGEITGGYGDEQFF. As DNA, the CDR3 is TGCAGTGCTGGAGGGGAAATTACAGGGGGCTATGGAGATGAGCAGTTCTTC.

The rearrangement uses TRBV10-3 and TRBJ2-1; D is unclear. V gave up 3 bases and J gave up 6 bases, with 6 bases separating them. This CDR3 comprises 12 residues. Germline V gives CDR1 ENHRY, CDR2 SYGVKD. The CDR3 protein is CAISDTSNEQFF. The CDR3 DNA reads TGTGCCATCAGTGACACATCCAATGAGCAGTTCTTC.

This clonotype occurred many times. V and J are TRBV6-5 and TRBJ1-1; D is uncertain. V gave up 4 bases and J gave up 1 base, with 7 bases separating them. Looked up from germline, CDR1 is MNHEY and CDR2 is SVGAGI. This CDR3 spans 13 amino acids. The CDR3 coding sequence is TGTGCCAGCAGTTCGCGGGCGAACACTGAAGCTTTCTTT. It specifies CASSSRANTEAFF.

This clonotype came up many times. V gene TRBV5-6 combines with J gene TRBJ1-4; the D is unclear. In germline, CDR1 is SGHDT, CDR2 YYEEEE. The length of the CDR3 is 14 residues. V was trimmed by 0 bases and J by 4 bases, leaving 7 bases between them. For the CDR3, the DNA is TGTGCCAGCAGCTTGGCCGGGAGTAATGAAAAACTGTTTTTT. This gives the protein CASSLAGSNEKLFF.

Ten or more counts support this clonotype. This CDR3 is CASSLTSGQGGETQYF. The CDR3 DNA sequence: TGTGCCAGCAGCCTAACCTCGGGACAGGGGGGAGAGACCCAGTACTTC. J is TRBJ2-1 and V is TRBV7-8; 11 bases are shared with TRBD1. Gene TRBJ2-5 matches the end of the DNA better, so the J call may be wrong. Germline V CDR1 and CDR2: SGHVS, FQNEAQ. This CDR3 is built from 16 residues.

This clonotype occurred many times. The V call is TRBV6-1, the J call TRBJ1-1; the match to TRBD1 covers 7 bases. The CDR3 consists of 18 residues. Germline values: CDR1 MNHNS, CDR2 SASEGT. The J segment lost 0 bases and the V segment lost 8 bases, leaving 18 bases of the junction unmatched. The CDR3 sequence: CASHPGTVTPFMNTEAFF. DNA of the CDR3: TGTGCCAGCCACCCCGGGACAGTTACGCCTTTCATGAACACTGAAGCTTTCTTT.

The sample holds many counts of this clonotype. The J gene is TRBJ1-2, the V gene TRBV27; the D gene is possibly TRBD1 (5 bases). V was cut by 3 bases and J by 5 bases, with 13 bases left in between. In germline, CDR1 is MNHEY, CDR2 SMNVEV (reference sequence). The CDR3 length is 14 residues. CDR3 amino acids: CASSFGRESYGYTF. The CDR3 bases are TGTGCCAGCAGTTTTGGCAGGGAGAGTTATGGCTACACCTTC.

As concerns this clonotype: A far larger clone is a single base away, which makes a read error likely. The conserved phenylalanine or tryptophan is not found at the CDR3 terminus, so this likely reflects a read error. This chain connects TRBV6-1 to TRBJ1-1, with TRBD1 matching over 8 bases. There are 15 residues in the CDR3. CDR1 and CDR2 (germline): MNHNS, SASEGT. With 5 bases clipped from V and 1 base from J, the junction kept 6 bases outside the gene matches. The CDR3 is CASSPVDRANTEAFS. CDR3 coding DNA: TGTGCCAGCAGTCCCGTGGACAGGGCGAACACTGAAGCTTTCTCT.

In this sample, this clonotype turned up many times. J is TRBJ1-5 and V is TRBV19; D unresolved. CDR3 size: 16 residues. The germline CDR1 and CDR2 sequences are LNHDA and SQIVND (reference sequence). The V gene lost 3 bases and the J gene lost 4 bases, with 16 bases spanning the gap. In nucleotides, the CDR3 is TGTGCCAGTAGTATGAGGCAGGCTGTTGGGAATCAGCCCCAGCATTTT. This translates into CASSMRQAVGNQPQHF.

This clonotype was counted only a few times. One junction end does not reproduce the germline sequence, and a read error may be involved. The chain recombines TRBV19 with TRBJ1-1; 7 bases agree with TRBD1. Germline CDR1 and CDR2: LNHDA and SQIVND (reference sequence). The CDR3 sequence is 14 residues long. CDR3 in amino acids: CASSTGTPGTEASF. DNA of the CDR3: TGTGCCAGTTCGACAGGGACGCCAGGAACTGAAGCTTCCTTT.

The sample holds a few counts of this clonotype. The chain's CDR3 is CSARDVAPIHNEQFF. CDR3 coding DNA: TGCAGTGCTAGAGATGTAGCGCCTATACATAATGAGCAGTTCTTC. The chain couples TRBV20-1 to TRBJ2-1, with D perhaps matching TRBD2 (5 bases). The CDR3 extends over 15 amino acids. The ends were cut back, 0 bases at V and 7 bases at J, with 16 bases in the middle. Per germline, CDR1 DFQATT and CDR2 SNEGSKA (reference sequence).

This clonotype was recorded at least ten times. This rearrangement joins TRBV2 to TRBJ2-7, with D possibly being TRBD1 (6 bases). Per germline, CDR1 SNHLY and CDR2 FYNNEI. The CDR3 extends over 14 amino acids. V lost 7 bases and J lost 0, with 13 bases in between. CDR3 protein: CASTGQSSSYEQYF. CDR3 in DNA: TGTGCCAGCACGGGACAATCCAGCTCCTACGAGCAGTACTTC.

The chain is built from TRBV7-2 and TRBJ1-1, with D hard to call. Trimming left V 5 bases short and J 7 bases short, with 17 bases between. The CDR3 has 14 amino acids. CDR1 SGHTA and CDR2 FQGNSA come from the germline V gene. Written as DNA, the CDR3 is TGTGCCAGCAGCCGTAACGGGGTATATGGTGAAGCTTTCTTT. It is translated as CASSRNGVYGEAFF. Variable domain in full (rest from reference TRBV7-2 and TRBJ1-1): GAGVSQSPSNKVTEKGKDVELRCDPISGHTALYWYRQSLGQGLEFLIYFQGNSAPDKSGLPSDRFSAERTGGSVSTLTIQRTQQEDSAVYLCASSRNGVYGEAFFGQGTRLTVV.

This clonotype has ten or more counts. V and J are TRBV2 and TRBJ1-5; TRBD1 aligns across 8 bases. The J segment lost 2 bases and the V segment lost 5 bases, leaving 5 bases of the junction unmatched. The CDR3 extends over 15 amino acids. CDR1 is SNHLY, CDR2 FYNNEI, per germline. The CDR3 loop is CASSHPGGRNQPQHF. CDR3 sequence (DNA): TGTGCCAGCAGTCACCCAGGGGGCCGCAATCAGCCCCAGCATTTT.